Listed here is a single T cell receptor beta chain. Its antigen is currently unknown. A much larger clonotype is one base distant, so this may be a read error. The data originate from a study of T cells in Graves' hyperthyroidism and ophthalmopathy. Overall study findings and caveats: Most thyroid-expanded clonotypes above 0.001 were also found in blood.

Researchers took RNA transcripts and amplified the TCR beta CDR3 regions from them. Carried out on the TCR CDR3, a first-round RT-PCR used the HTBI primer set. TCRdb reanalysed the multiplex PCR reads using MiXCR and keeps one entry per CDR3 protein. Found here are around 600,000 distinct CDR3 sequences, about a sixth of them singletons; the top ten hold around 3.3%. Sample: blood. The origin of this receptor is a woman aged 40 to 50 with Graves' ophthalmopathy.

Here the CDR3 reads CSASPTPFANTRELFF. The CDR3 region has the DNA TGCAGTGCTAGTCCCACCCCGTTCGCGAACACCCGGGAGCTGTTTTTT. The chain recombines TRBV20-1 with TRBJ2-2, with D unresolved. This CDR3 is 16 amino acids long. Germline V gives CDR1 DFQATT, CDR2 SNEGSKA (reference sequence).